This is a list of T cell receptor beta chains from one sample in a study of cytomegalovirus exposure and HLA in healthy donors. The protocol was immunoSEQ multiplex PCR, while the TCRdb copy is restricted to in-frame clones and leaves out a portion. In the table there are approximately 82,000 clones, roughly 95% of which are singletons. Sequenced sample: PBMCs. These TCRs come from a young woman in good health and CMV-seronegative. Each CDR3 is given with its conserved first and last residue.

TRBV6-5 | CASSPMTGNTGELFF
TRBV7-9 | CASSDFGGTDTQYF
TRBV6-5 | CAISTGQTRSEQYF
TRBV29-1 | CSGYRGNEQYF
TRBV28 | CASRLQGQYDEKLFF
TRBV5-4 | CASTDRRGSYEQYF
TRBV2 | CASSEAWGGGKMGTGELFF
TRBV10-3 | CAIRTNQGDTEAFF
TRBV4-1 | CASSQDQAQRGLHYEQYF
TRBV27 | CASSQHSGEREQYF
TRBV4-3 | CASSQEGPLGEGLSPNQETQYF
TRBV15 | CATSKDRGSDGYTF
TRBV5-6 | CASSPGLATDTQYF
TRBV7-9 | CASSFRGTGEGGYTF